The rows below give T cell receptor beta chains drawn from one sample of a study of Ad26.COV2.S vaccination and SARS-CoV-2 variants. The protocol was immunoSEQ multiplex PCR, while the TCRdb copy is restricted to in-frame clones and leaves out a portion. The table records around 300,000 clones, about nine tenths of them present only once. The sequences come from peripheral blood, collected in a trial of Ad26.COV2.S vaccine versus placebo. All receptors derive from a person between 18 and 59 years old who received the Ad26.COV2.S COVID-19 vaccine or a placebo. CDR3s include the opening cysteine and the closing phenylalanine or tryptophan.

v_gene: TRBV6-4; j_gene: TRBJ1-2; CDR3aa: CASSILDVGALILGRDGYTF
v_gene: TRBV6-6; j_gene: TRBJ2-2; CDR3aa: CASSYYRGAATGELFF
v_gene: TRBV5-1; j_gene: TRBJ1-2; CDR3aa: CASSLAPGGIGEGYGYTF
v_gene: TRBV6-5; j_gene: TRBJ2-2; CDR3aa: CASSSDTGELFF
v_gene: TRBV15; j_gene: TRBJ1-2; CDR3aa: CATSTGGNYGYTF
v_gene: TRBV28; j_gene: TRBJ1-4; CDR3aa: CATWEGGKLFF
v_gene: TRBV6-2/TRBV6-3; j_gene: TRBJ1-2; CDR3aa: CASSYSTGTSHYGYTF
v_gene: TRBV5-1; j_gene: TRBJ1-6; CDR3aa: CASSHPGQGTSSPLHF
v_gene: TRBV28; j_gene: TRBJ2-7; CDR3aa: CASLSTGPEQYF
v_gene: TRBV7-9; j_gene: TRBJ1-2; CDR3aa: CASSPSGLNYGYTF
v_gene: TRBV12-3/TRBV12-4; j_gene: TRBJ1-2; CDR3aa: CASVGTHYGYTF
v_gene: TRBV15; j_gene: TRBJ2-5; CDR3aa: CATSSGRKGQETQYF
v_gene: TRBV24-1; j_gene: TRBJ2-5; CDR3aa: CATSEGGTGGQETQYF
v_gene: TRBV19; j_gene: TRBJ2-7; CDR3aa: CASSIMGGPYEQYF
v_gene: TRBV25-1; j_gene: TRBJ2-7; CDR3aa: CASSENYEQYF
v_gene: TRBV7-8; j_gene: TRBJ2-7; CDR3aa: CASSLSLLAGGHEQYF
v_gene: TRBV28; j_gene: TRBJ1-5; CDR3aa: CASSFWGNQPQHF
v_gene: TRBV4-1; j_gene: TRBJ1-6; CDR3aa: CASSQEAAYNSPLHF
v_gene: TRBV5-1; j_gene: TRBJ1-3; CDR3aa: CASSSAAGASGNTIYF
v_gene: TRBV7-2; j_gene: TRBJ2-6; CDR3aa: CASSLVTLSGANVLTF
v_gene: TRBV7-2; j_gene: TRBJ2-1; CDR3aa: CASRQGVPDEQFF
v_gene: TRBV27; j_gene: TRBJ2-5; CDR3aa: CASSPWRGSAETQYF
v_gene: TRBV5-1; j_gene: TRBJ2-7; CDR3aa: CASSLDRSGVYEQYF
v_gene: TRBV19; j_gene: TRBJ2-1; CDR3aa: CASSMISGRARVF
v_gene: TRBV7-3; j_gene: TRBJ2-3; CDR3aa: CASSSQGGSTDTQYF
v_gene: TRBV28; j_gene: TRBJ2-1; CDR3aa: CASGDLAVRNEQFF
v_gene: TRBV9; j_gene: TRBJ2-1; CDR3aa: CASTPGGLAGGEQFF